This TCR beta chain was observed in a study of cytomegalovirus exposure and HLA in healthy donors. For the study at large: Tens of millions of unique TCRs, all from HLA-typed donors, were included in an early release of the data.

CDR3 size: 16 residues. The study, taken as a whole, reports: TCR beta V- and J-gene trimming was later associated with a missense DCLRE1C variant. Presence/absence analyses took donor sequencing depth as roughly uniform. Available immune exposure information was restricted to CMV serostatus only.

Use of 60 Vbeta and 13 Jbeta primers characterized the PCR. Assay: immunoSEQ multiplex PCR; the TCRdb copy retains only in-frame clones and omits some. The sample table sets out about 210,000 clones. About this clone: Its specificity is not known.

The chain combines TRBV1 with TRBJ1-5; the table's TRBD1 call for D was not verified on the DNA. TRBV1 is a known pseudogene. The source of this sequence is a woman in her 30s in good health and CMV-seropositive. The sequenced sample consisted of PBMCs. CDR3: CTSSQDRVGRNQPQHF. The CDR3 DNA reads as TGCACCAGCAGCCAAGACAGGGTTGGTCGCAATCAGCCCCAGCATTTT.